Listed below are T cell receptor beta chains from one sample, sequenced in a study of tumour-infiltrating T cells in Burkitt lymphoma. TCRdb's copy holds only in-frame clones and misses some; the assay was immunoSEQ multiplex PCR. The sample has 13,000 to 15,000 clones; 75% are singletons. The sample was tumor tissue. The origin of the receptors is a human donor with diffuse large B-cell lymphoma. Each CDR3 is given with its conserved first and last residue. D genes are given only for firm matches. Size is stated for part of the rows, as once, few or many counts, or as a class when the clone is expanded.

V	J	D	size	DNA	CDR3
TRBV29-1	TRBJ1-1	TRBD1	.	TGCAGCGTCGCGGACAGGGTGAACACTGAAGCTTTCTTT	CSVADRVNTEAFF
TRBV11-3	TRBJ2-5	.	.	TGTGCCAGCAGCTTAGATCTAACGGGGGCTAGCGGCAACCAAGAGACCCAGTACTTC	CASSLDLTGASGNQETQYF
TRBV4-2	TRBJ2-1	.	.	TGTGCCAGCAGCCAGGGTCGTCCTCGGGCGGGTACCTACAATGAGCAGTTCTTC	CASSQGRPRAGTYNEQFF
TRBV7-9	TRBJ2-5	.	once	TGTGCCAGCAGCTTAATGTACCAAGAGACCCAGTACTTC	CASSLMYQETQYF
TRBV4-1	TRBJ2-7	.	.	TGCGCCAGCAGCCAAGATGGGGGAGAGCAGTACTTC	CASSQDGGEQYF
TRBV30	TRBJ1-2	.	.	TGTGCCTGGATGACACAAATCCGGGGCTTCGGCTACACCTTC	CAWMTQIRGFGYTF
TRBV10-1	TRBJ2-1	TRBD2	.	TGCGCCAGCAGTGAGGGACTAGCGGGAGGGCCAGGGGGGGACAATGAGCAGTTCTTC	CASSEGLAGGPGGDNEQFF
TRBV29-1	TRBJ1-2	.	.	TGCAGCGTTGTCTCGGAGACCGGGACTCCCGGCGGAGGCTACACCTTC	CSVVSETGTPGGGYTF
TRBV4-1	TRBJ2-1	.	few	TGCGCCAGCAGCCAAGGCGCTTCGGTGAATGAGCAGTTCTTC	CASSQGASVNEQFF
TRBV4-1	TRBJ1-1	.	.	TGCGCCAGCAGCCCTCTACTTGGGCAGGGAAATGAAGCTTTCTTT	CASSPLLGQGNEAFF
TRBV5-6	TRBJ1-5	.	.	TGTGCCAGCAGCTTGGAAGGTCAGCATCAGCCCCAGCATTTT	CASSLEGQHQPQHF
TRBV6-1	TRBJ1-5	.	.	TGTGCCAGCAGGGCAGGGACCAATCAGCCCCAGCATTTT	CASRAGTNQPQHF
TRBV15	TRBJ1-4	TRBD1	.	TGTGCCACCAGCAGAGCCCGGGACAGGGTTCAACTAAATGAAAAACTGTTTTTT	CATSRARDRVQLNEKLFF
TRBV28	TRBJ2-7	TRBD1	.	TGTGCCAGCAGCAAACCGGGACAGGGGGACGAGCAGTACTTC	CASSKPGQGDEQYF
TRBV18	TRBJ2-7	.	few	TGTGCCAGCTCCCCGGGTGCGGGTTACGAGCAGTACTTC	CASSPGAGYEQYF
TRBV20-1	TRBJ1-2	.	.	TGCAGTGCTAGCCCCAGAGGTGGCTACACCTTC	CSASPRGGYTF
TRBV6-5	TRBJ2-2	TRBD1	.	TGTGCCAGCAGTTACGGGACAGGGGCCGGGGAGCTGTTTTTT	CASSYGTGAGELFF
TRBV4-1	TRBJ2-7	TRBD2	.	TGCGCCAGCAGCCAAGACCTAGCGGGAAAAAACGAGCAGTACTTC	CASSQDLAGKNEQYF
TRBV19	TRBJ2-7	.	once	TGTGCCAGTAGTATGGCCCCCCGGGGTTCGTACGAGCAGTACTTC	CASSMAPRGSYEQYF
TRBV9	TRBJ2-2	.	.	TGTGCCAGCAGTGTCGGGTTTGCGAACACCGGGGAGCTGTTTTTT	CASSVGFANTGELFF
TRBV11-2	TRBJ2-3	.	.	TGTGCCAGCAGCTTAGTCGGCGCGGGAACGGATACGCAGTATTTT	CASSLVGAGTDTQYF
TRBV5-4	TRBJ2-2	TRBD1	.	TGTGCCAGCACCCCGGGACAGGGTTTCACCGGGGAGCTGTTTTTT	CASTPGQGFTGELFF
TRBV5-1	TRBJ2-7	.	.	TGCGCCAGCAGCCGGGACAACTCCTACGAGCAGTACTTC	CASSRDNSYEQYF
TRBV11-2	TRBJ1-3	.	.	TGTGCCAGCAGCTTAGAACCCTCTGGAAACACCATATATTTT	CASSLEPSGNTIYF
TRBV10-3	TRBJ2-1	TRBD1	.	TGTGCCATCAGGGATGACAGGGCCAATGAGCAGTTCTTC	CAIRDDRANEQFF
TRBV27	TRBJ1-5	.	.	TGTGCCAGCAGTCTCGAAGTCCATCAGCCCCAGCATTTT	CASSLEVHQPQHF
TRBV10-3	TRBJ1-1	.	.	TGTGCCATTGGGGGGAACACTGAAGCTTTCTTT	CAIGGNTEAFF
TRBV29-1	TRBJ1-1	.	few	TGCAGCGTTGAAGGGGGACCAATGAACACTGAAGCTTTCTTT	CSVEGGPMNTEAFF
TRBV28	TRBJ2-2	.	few	TGTGCCAGCAGCTGGGCCCGCGGGGAGCTGTTTTTT	CASSWARGELFF
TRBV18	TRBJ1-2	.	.	TGTGCCAGCGCCGGTAGGGATGGCTACACCTTC	CASAGRDGYTF
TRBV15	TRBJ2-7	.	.	TGTGCCACCAGCAGAGATGCCGGGGACAACGAGCAGTACTTC	CATSRDAGDNEQYF
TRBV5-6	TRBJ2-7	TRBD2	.	TGTGCCAGCAACTCGGGGGGGGGAGGCGAGCAGTACTTC	CASNSGGGGEQYF
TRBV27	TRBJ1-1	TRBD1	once	TGTGCCAGCAGTCAACGACAGGGCGAGAACACTGAAGCTTTCTTT	CASSQRQGENTEAFF
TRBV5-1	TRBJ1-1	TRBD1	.	TGCGCCAGCAGTTTCGCAGGGGGCAAATTGGCCACTGAAGCTTTCTTT	CASSFAGGKLATEAFF
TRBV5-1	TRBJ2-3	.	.	TGCGCCAGCAGCTTGGAAAGGACGAGGTCCACAGATACGCAGTATTTT	CASSLERTRSTDTQYF
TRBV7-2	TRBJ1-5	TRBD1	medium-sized	TGTGCCAGCAGCTCGCGGACAGGGGGCAGTCAGCCCCAGCATTTT	CASSSRTGGSQPQHF
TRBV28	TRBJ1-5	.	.	TGTGCCAGCAGACCCCCCGGGACACCTAATCAGCCCCAGCATTTT	CASRPPGTPNQPQHF
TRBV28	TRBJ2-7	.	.	TGTGCCAGCAGCCCCCGAAAAGAGCAGTACTTC	CASSPRKEQYF
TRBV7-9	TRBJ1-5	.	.	TGTGCCAGCAGCTCCCTAGGTACTCAGCCCCAGCATTTT	CASSSLGTQPQHF
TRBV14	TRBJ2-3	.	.	TGTGCCAGCAGCCCCCGGACAGATCGACGTGGGACAGATACGCAGTATTTT	CASSPRTDRRGTDTQYF
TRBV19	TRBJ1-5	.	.	TGTGCCAGTAGTATTGGGAGTCAGCCCCAGCATTTT	CASSIGSQPQHF
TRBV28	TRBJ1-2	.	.	TGTGCCAGCAGACAGGGTACGTTGGGCTACACCTTC	CASRQGTLGYTF
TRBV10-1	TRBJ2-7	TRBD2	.	TGCGCCAGCAGATCCGGGACTAGTCACGAGCAGTACTTC	CASRSGTSHEQYF
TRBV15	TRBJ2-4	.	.	TGTGCCACCAGCATCAAAACCAAAAACATTCAGTACTTC	CATSIKTKNIQYF
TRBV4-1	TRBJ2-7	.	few	TGCGCCAGCAGCTTTTTGGCGGGTACGGGGTTGAGCTCCTACGAGCAGTACTTC	CASSFLAGTGLSSYEQYF
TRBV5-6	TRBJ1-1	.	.	TGTGCCAGCAGCCCCCTATTACGGGGGGCCAACACTGAAGCTTTCTTT	CASSPLLRGANTEAFF